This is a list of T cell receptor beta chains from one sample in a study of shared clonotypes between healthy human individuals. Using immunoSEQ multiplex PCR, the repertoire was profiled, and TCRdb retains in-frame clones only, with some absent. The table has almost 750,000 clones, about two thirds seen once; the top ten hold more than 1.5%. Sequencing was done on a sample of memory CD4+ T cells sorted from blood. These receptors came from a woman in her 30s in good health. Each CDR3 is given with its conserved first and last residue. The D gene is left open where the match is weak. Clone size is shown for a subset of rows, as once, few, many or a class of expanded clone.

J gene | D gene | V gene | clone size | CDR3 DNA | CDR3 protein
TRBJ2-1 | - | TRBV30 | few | TGTGCCTGTAAACATGGGGCAGATAAATACAATGAGCAGTTCTTC | CACKHGADKYNEQFF
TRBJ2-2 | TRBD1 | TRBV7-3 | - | TGTGCCAGCAGCCAGGGGGAAAACACCGGGGAGCTGTTTTTT | CASSQGENTGELFF
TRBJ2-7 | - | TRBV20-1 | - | TGCAGTGCTAGAGTTGGGCGCGAGCAGTACTTC | CSARVGREQYF
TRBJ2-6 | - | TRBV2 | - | TGTGCCAGCTCCGCGCGGTCTGGGGCCAACGTCCTGACTTTC | CASSARSGANVLTF
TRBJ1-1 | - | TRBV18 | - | TGTGCCAGCTCAGTGATTCCCAGAAACACTGAAGCTTTCTTT | CASSVIPRNTEAFF
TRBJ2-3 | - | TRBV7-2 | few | TGTGCCAGCAGCCTCTACAGGGACACAGATACGCAGTATTTT | CASSLYRDTDTQYF
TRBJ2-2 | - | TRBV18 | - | TGTGCCAGCTCAAGGAGCGAGAACACCGGGGAGCTGTTTTTT | CASSRSENTGELFF
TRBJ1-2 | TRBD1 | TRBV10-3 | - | TGTGCCATCAGTGAGGACAGGGGGTTCTATGGCTACACCTTC | CAISEDRGFYGYTF
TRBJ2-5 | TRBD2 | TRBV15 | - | TGTGCCACCAGCAGAGCGACTAGCGGGGGAGAGACCCAGTACTTC | CATSRATSGGETQYF
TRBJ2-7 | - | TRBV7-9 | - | TGTGCCAGCAGCCTAAATACGCCTAACTACGAGCAGTACTTC | CASSLNTPNYEQYF
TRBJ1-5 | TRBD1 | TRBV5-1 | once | TGCGCCAGCAGCTTGGTGACAGGGGGTGACCAGCCCCAGCATTTT | CASSLVTGGDQPQHF
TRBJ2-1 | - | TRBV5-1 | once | TGCGCCAGCAGCCTTAGTGTTTCCTCCTACAATGAGCAGTTCTTC | CASSLSVSSYNEQFF
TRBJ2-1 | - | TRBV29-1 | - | TGCAGCGTTCGGTGGAGCTCCTACAATGAGCAGTTCTTC | CSVRWSSYNEQFF
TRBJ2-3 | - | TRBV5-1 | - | TGCGCCAGCAGCCTCCCCTCCTTCCCAGCAGACAGCACAGATACGCAGTATTTT | CASSLPSFPADSTDTQYF
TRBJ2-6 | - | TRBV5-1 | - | TGCGCCAGCAGCTTGGCCAGGCAGGCCGTCTCTGGGGCCAACGTCCTGACTTTC | CASSLARQAVSGANVLTF
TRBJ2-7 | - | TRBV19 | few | TGTGCCAGTAGTATAGACACCTCCTACGAGCAGTACTTC | CASSIDTSYEQYF
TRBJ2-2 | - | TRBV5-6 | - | TGTGCCAGCAGCTTGGACGGCCGAAGGGAGCTGTTTTTT | CASSLDGRRELFF
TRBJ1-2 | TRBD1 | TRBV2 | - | TGTGCCAGCAGAGGGACAGGGCAGCACTATGGCTACACCTTC | CASRGTGQHYGYTF
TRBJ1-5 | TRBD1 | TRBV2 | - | TGTGCCAGCAGTGATCGGGCAGGGGGCTATCAGCCCCAGCATTTT | CASSDRAGGYQPQHF
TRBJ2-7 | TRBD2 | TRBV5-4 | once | TGTGCCAGCAGGCTAGCGGGGACCTACGAGCAGTACTTC | CASRLAGTYEQYF
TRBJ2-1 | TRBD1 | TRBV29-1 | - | TGCAGCGTTGCCTCCAGGGGGCTTTTCAATGAGCAGTTCTTC | CSVASRGLFNEQFF
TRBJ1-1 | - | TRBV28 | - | TGTGCCAGCAGTCAGGCCGGGCGAACCCCGAACACTGAAGCTTTCTTT | CASSQAGRTPNTEAFF
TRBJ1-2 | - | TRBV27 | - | TGTGCCAGCAGTTTTTCCAGGGGTCCCTATGGCTACACCTTC | CASSFSRGPYGYTF